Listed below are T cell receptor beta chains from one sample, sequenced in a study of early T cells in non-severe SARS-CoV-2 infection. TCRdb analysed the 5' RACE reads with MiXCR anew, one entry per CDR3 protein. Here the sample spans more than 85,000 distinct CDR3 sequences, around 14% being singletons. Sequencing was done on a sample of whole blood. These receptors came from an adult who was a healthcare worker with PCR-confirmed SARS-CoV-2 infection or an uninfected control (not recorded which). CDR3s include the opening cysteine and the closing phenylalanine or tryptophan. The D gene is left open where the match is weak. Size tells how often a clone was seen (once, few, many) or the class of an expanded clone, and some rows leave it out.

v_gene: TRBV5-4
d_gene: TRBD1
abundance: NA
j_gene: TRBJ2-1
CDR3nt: TGTGCCAGCAGCTTAGGACAGGGGGATGAGCAGTTCTTC
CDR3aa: CASSLGQGDEQFF

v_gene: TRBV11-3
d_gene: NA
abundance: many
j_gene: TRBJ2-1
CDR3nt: TGTGCCAGCAGCTTAGACGGGTCCCCACTTTACAATGAGCAGTTCTTC
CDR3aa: CASSLDGSPLYNEQFF

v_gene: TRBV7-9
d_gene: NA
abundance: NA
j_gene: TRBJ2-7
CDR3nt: TGTGCCAGCAGCAGAACGGAAAACGAGCAGTACTTC
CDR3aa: CASSRTENEQYF

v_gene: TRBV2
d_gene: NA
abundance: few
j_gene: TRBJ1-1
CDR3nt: TGTGCCAGCACCAGGCAGGGGAACACTGAAGCTTTCTTT
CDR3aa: CASTRQGNTEAFF

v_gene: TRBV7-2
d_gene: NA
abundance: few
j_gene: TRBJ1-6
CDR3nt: TGTGCCAGCAGCTCTCCAGCAGGGTCACCCCTCCACTTT
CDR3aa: CASSSPAGSPLHF

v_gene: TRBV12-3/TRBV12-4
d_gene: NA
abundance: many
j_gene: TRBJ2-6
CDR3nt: TGTGCCAGCAGTAGATTCGTGGGCTCTGGGGCCAACGTCCTGACTTTC
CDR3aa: CASSRFVGSGANVLTF

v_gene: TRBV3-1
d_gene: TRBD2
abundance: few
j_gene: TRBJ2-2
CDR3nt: TGTGCCAGCAGCTTAGTAGACGGGAGGGCGAACACCGGGGAGCTGTTTTTT
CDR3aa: CASSLVDGRANTGELFF

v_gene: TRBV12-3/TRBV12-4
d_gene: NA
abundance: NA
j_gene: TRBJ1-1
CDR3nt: TGTGCCAGCAGTCCCTACGCTAGGGGCCACGGAGGTGAAGCTTTCTTT
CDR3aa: CASSPYARGHGGEAFF

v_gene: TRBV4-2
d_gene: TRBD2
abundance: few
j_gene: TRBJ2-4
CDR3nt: TGTGCCAGCAGCCAAGCCCCGGGGACTAGCGGGCAAAACATTCAGTACTTC
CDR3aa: CASSQAPGTSGQNIQYF

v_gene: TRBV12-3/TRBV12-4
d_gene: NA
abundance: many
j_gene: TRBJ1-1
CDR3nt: TGTGCCAGCAGCCCGATCACTGAAGCTTTCTTT
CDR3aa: CASSPITEAFF

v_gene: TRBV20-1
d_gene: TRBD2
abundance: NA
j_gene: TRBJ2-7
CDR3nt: TGCAGTGCTAGCGGGAGGAGCGAGTACGAGCAGTACTTC
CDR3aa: CSASGRSEYEQYF